What follows is one TCR beta chain and its context. The target antigen is unknown. Losses at the gene ends were 2 bases for V and 0 bases for J; bases not matched to a gene: 7. The CDR3 is 16 amino acids. Germline V gives CDR1 SGHAT, CDR2 FQNNGV. These data are taken from a study of OX40 agonist ivuxolimab in advanced cancers. Study-level background: The diagnoses of dose-escalation patients were hepatocellular carcinoma, melanoma, renal cell or head and neck cancer. Study observations and caveats: In the 0.1 to 3.0 mg/kg range, CD4+ and CD8+ blood T cells had expanded clonally by week 6.

The assay was immunoSEQ multiplex PCR, and TCRdb's table has in-frame clones only and misses some. Among approximately 35,000 clones listed, over 75% were seen once. Sampling of blood occurred at baseline, cycle 4 day 1, and cycle 7 day 1. The gene calls are TRBV11-2 and TRBJ2-7, with 7 positions matching TRBD1. This sample comprised CD4+ or CD8+ T cells sorted from blood, obtained in a trial of the OX40 agonist ivuxolimab. This receptor was taken from an adult with an advanced solid tumor such as melanoma, head and neck, liver or kidney cancer. CDR3 sequence (DNA): TGTGCCAGCAGCTTAAACTACAGGGGTTTCTCCTACGAGCAGTACTTC. This gives the protein CASSLNYRGFSYEQYF.